The 20 T cell receptor beta chains reported below all come from one sample, sequenced in a study of beta chain features in type 1 diabetes. Of the isolated RNA, all was reverse transcribed, and so the sequenced material was expressed TCRB transcripts. Data came from immunoSEQ multiplex PCR; TCRdb stores just in-frame clones and leaves some out. The sample includes 400,000 to 550,000 clones, more than 9.5% of them seen just once. The material sequenced was naive CD4+ T cells from blood. All receptors derive from a young woman in good health.

This clone has only a few counts. The chain is built from TRBV29-1 and TRBJ1-1; 8 bases match TRBD1. Germline values: CDR1 SQVTM, CDR2 ANQGSEA. There are 14 residues in the CDR3. With 1 base clipped from V and 1 base from J, the junction kept 2 bases outside the gene matches. The DNA of the CDR3 is TGCAGCGTTGAAGTCGACAGGGGGAACACTGAAGCTTTCTTT. This translates into CSVEVDRGNTEAFF.

The gene calls are TRBV5-6 and TRBJ2-5; D unclear. There are 15 residues in the CDR3. The ends were cut back, 4 bases at V and 9 bases at J, with 22 bases in the middle. Germline values: CDR1 SGHDT, CDR2 YYEEEE. This CDR3 reads CASSRLTDSPVAQYF. The CDR3 nucleotides are TGTGCCAGCAGCCGCCTTACCGACTCGCCTGTGGCCCAGTACTTC. Using reference TRBV5-6 and TRBJ2-5 for the parts outside the CDR3, the full variable domain is DAGVTQSPTHLIKTRGQQVTLRCSPKSGHDTVSWYQQALGQGPQFIFQYYEEEERQRGNFPDRFSGHQFPNYSSELNVNALLLGDSALYLCASSRLTDSPVAQYFGPGTRLLVL.

The rearrangement joins TRBV9 to TRBJ2-7; 8 nucleotides match TRBD1. J lost 3 bases, V lost 6 bases, and 8 bases had no gene match. This CDR3 spans 14 amino acids. CDR1 SGDLS and CDR2 YYNGEE come from the germline V gene. The CDR3 bases are TGTGCCAGCATATCAGGGGGCGAGAGCTACGAGCAGTACGTC. Translation gives CASISGGESYEQYV.

This clone appeared a few times. The gene calls are TRBV20-1 and TRBJ1-4; D call uncertain. Germline lookup yields CDR1 DFQATT and CDR2 SNEGSKA (reference sequence). V was clipped by 3 bases and J by 8 bases, with 7 bases between them. The CDR3 is 11 amino acids. DNA of the CDR3: TGCAGTGCTAGTCGGGGAGAAAAACTGTTTTTT. This codes for CSASRGEKLFF.

V is TRBV10-3 and J is TRBJ2-3; D is unresolved. The CDR3 loop spans 11 amino acids. V was shortened by 11 bases and J by 2 bases, with 8 bases between the two germline ends. Germline V gene lookup returns CDR1 ENHRY and CDR2 SYGVKD. The CDR3 sequence is CASGPTDTQYF. In DNA, the CDR3 is TGTGCCTCCGGCCCCACAGATACGCAGTATTTT.

There are a few counts of this clone. The gene calls are TRBV14 and TRBJ2-5; D perhaps matches TRBD1 (6 bases). The CDR3 has 14 residues. Germline assignment: CDR1 SGHDN and CDR2 FVKESK. Trimming cost V 3 bases and J 5 bases, with 13 bases left between them. Written as DNA, the CDR3 is TGTGCCAGCAGCCAGACAGGAAAGCGGGAGACCCAGTACTTC. It is translated as CASSQTGKRETQYF.

The chain joins TRBV4-1 to TRBJ1-5; D uncertain. Deletions cut 3 bases from V and 4 bases from J, with 16 bases between. The CDR3 sequence is 16 residues long. Germline assignment: CDR1 MGHRA and CDR2 YSYEKL. CDR3 nucleotide sequence: TGCGCCAGCAGCCAGGCCCTCGGTGCACCTAATCAGCCCCAGCATTTT. Residues: CASSQALGAPNQPQHF.

The chain combines TRBV5-1 with TRBJ1-4; TRBD1 matches at 8 bases. Germline assignment: CDR1 SGHRS and CDR2 YFSETQ. J gave up 1 base and V 0 bases, and 5 bases lay outside the gene matches. The CDR3 extends over 17 amino acids. The CDR3 region has the DNA TGCGCCAGCAGCTTGGGACAGGGGATGGTAACTAATGAAAAACTGTTTTTT. This encodes CASSLGQGMVTNEKLFF.

The genes are TRBV7-9 and TRBJ1-1; D remains unclear. The V end was cut by 2 bases, the J end by 0 bases, with 10 bases between. CDR3 length: 15 residues. Germline lookup yields CDR1 SEHNR and CDR2 FQNEAQ (reference sequence). Here the CDR3 reads CASSLKMPLNTEAFF. The CDR3 nucleotides are TGTGCCAGCAGCTTAAAGATGCCGCTGAACACTGAAGCTTTCTTT.

This clone was picked up a small number of times. The V call is TRBV6-6, the J call TRBJ2-1; 10 bases match TRBD2. Germline assignment: CDR1 MNHNY and CDR2 SVGAGI (reference sequence). V trimming: 5 bases; J trimming: 4 bases; junction bases outside the gene matches: 5. CDR3 length: 15 amino acids. The CDR3 is CASSTSGGAYNEQFF. In DNA, the CDR3 is TGTGCCAGCAGTACGAGCGGGGGGGCTTACAATGAGCAGTTCTTC.

The V and J genes are TRBV29-1 and TRBJ1-1; TRBD1 matches at 7 bases. The CDR3 runs to 13 residues. Germline V CDR1 and CDR2: SQVTM, ANQGSEA. V lost 7 bases, J lost 10 bases, and 15 bases stayed unmatched. In nucleotides, the CDR3 is TGCAGCGGCGGAGGGACAGAGGGAGCGGGAGCTTTCTTT. As protein: CSGGGTEGAGAFF.

The CDR3 DNA is TGTGCCAGCAGCGACATGCCTAGCGAAAGAACCTACGAGCAGTACGTC. Protein product: CASSDMPSERTYEQYV. The genes are TRBV9 and TRBJ2-7, with a tentative D call TRBD2 (6 bases). Trimming shortened V by 3 bases and J by 2 bases, and 18 bases separated the two germline ends. This CDR3 contains 16 residues. Per the germline V gene, CDR1 is SGDLS and CDR2 is YYNGEE.

This clone was seen only a few times. The chain couples TRBV29-1 to TRBJ2-3, with D possibly called TRBD1 or TRBD2 (6 bases each). The CDR3 length is 15 residues. V was pared by 4 bases and J by 1 base, with 15 bases between. CDR1 is SQVTM and CDR2 is ANQGSEA in the germline V gene. CDR3 region: CSVVPRGGRTDTQYF. In nucleotides, the CDR3 is TGCAGCGTTGTCCCACGTGGGGGGCGCACAGATACGCAGTATTTT.

This clone was seen only a few times. V usage is TRBV11-2 and J usage is TRBJ2-4; 10 positions match TRBD2. The CDR3 runs to 14 residues. CDR1 SGHAT and CDR2 FQNNGV come from the germline V gene. V gave up 6 bases and J gave up 7 bases; unmatched junction bases: 6. Here the CDR3 DNA reads TGTGCCAGCAGATTAACTAGCGGGATCAACATTCAGTACTTC. This gives the protein CASRLTSGINIQYF.

This chain uses TRBV7-9 with TRBJ1-6; a possible D gene is TRBD1 (5 bases). The germline V and J ends were trimmed by 7 bases and 8 bases, with 12 bases remaining between them. Germline values: CDR1 SEHNR, CDR2 FQNEAQ (reference sequence). The CDR3 runs to 13 residues. The CDR3 region is CASTLAGDSPLHF. DNA of the CDR3: TGTGCCAGCACCCTAGCGGGGGATTCACCCCTCCACTTT.

The chain joins TRBV5-4 to TRBJ2-7, with D uncertain. Germline-derived CDR1 and CDR2 are SGHNT and YYREEE (reference sequence). V was pared by 5 bases and J by 0 bases, with 9 bases between. This CDR3 is 13 amino acids long. The CDR3 nucleotides read TGTGCCAGCAGTCCGTACGGCTCCTACGAGCAGTACTTC. This translates into CASSPYGSYEQYF.

CDR3 nucleotides: TGTGCCAGCAGCGTAGATGGCAGATACACTGAAGCTTTCTTT. It translates to CASSVDGRYTEAFF. The chain has TRBV9 and TRBJ1-1; D is unresolved. CDR1 is SGDLS and CDR2 is YYNGEE in the germline V gene. V was shortened by 0 bases and J by 3 bases, with 9 bases between the two germline ends. The CDR3 is 14 residues long.

V is TRBV28 and J is TRBJ1-5; D call uncertain. The germline CDR1 and CDR2 sequences are MDHEN and SYDVKM. CDR3 length: 12 amino acids. V gave up 2 bases and J gave up 4 bases, with 3 bases separating them. CDR3 nucleotides: TGTGCCAGCAGTTTACAGAATCAGCCCCAGCATTTT. Amino acids: CASSLQNQPQHF.

This chain uses TRBV28 with TRBJ2-5; 10 bases map to TRBD1. The CDR3 spans 14 residues. The V segment lost 5 bases and the J segment 4 bases; nucleotides outside the gene matches: 4. Germline V CDR1 and CDR2: MDHEN, SYDVKM. The CDR3 spells CASSPDRGRETQYF. The CDR3 DNA reads as TGTGCCAGCAGTCCTGACAGGGGGCGAGAGACCCAGTACTTC.

The chain joins TRBV18 to TRBJ2-3, with a possible D match to TRBD1 (6 bases). The CDR3 has 17 amino acids. Trimming took off 6 bases at V and 0 bases at J, with 19 bases between the two ends. Per the germline V gene, CDR1 is KGHSH and CDR2 is LQKENI. CDR3 residues: CASSPTGRGGSTDTQYF. The DNA of the CDR3 is TGTGCCAGCTCTCCCACCGGCAGGGGTGGAAGCACAGATACGCAGTATTTT.